One T cell receptor beta chain is described in this entry. This clonotype was counted at least ten times. There is no known antigen for this receptor. Being one base from a much bigger clone, this may be a read error. This sample stems from a study of breast tumors, draining lymph nodes, adjacent tissues (dated by TCRdb to between 2015 and 2016). About the study as a whole: In breast cancer patients, the study compared the TCR beta repertoires of tumor, adjacent nontumor tissue and axillary lymph nodes. In human breast cancer, the study set out to assess how tumor, surrounding tissue and draining lymph node repertoires relate to one another and whether T cells might be exchanged between them.

The axillary draining lymph nodes of breast cancer patients were the source of the lymph node samples. Summary of the overall study and its limitations: Rather than being directly demonstrated, the conclusion that tumor T cells originate in lymph nodes was presented as consistent with a hypothesis. Tumor and nontumor tissue repertoires were significantly more similar in luminal-like than in basal-like breast cancer. The data were considered consistent with most tumor T cells being derived from the lymph node and subsequently expanding within tumor tissue. T-cell repertoire diversity in tumors was found to be lower than in lymph nodes but higher than in nontumor tissue, and preferential V and J gene usage was observed.

Trimmed from V: 3 bases; trimmed from J: 6 bases; junction bases lacking a gene match: 9. Sequences DFQATT (CDR1) and SNEGSKA (CDR2) are obtained from the germline V gene (reference sequence). Inclusive of the bounding cysteine and phenylalanine, the CDR3 is 14 residues long. The entry retains the CDR3 DNA only, 42 bases that are in frame from base 1. TCRdb names Illumina HiSeq 2000 as the instrument used. Multiplex PCR amplification was used to build the TCR beta chain libraries. High-throughput sequencing was used to analyze the amplified TCR beta chain products. TCRdb's own reprocessing of the public reads used fastp at Q25 and MiXCR and kept productive beta chains. Every CDR3 protein is listed once, alongside the most common genes and DNA of its rows. The sample profile shows tens of thousands of distinct CDR3 sequences; around 30% of them were found once. Over 6.5% of the sample comes from the top ten.

Sequenced input: axillary lymph node tissue. The receptor's source is a female donor with breast cancer. Some clones in this sample may be carry-over from other donors' samples. The receptor chain draws on TRBV20-1 and TRBJ2-7, with 9 central nucleotides matching TRBD2. The sequenced DNA: TGCAGTGCTAGTTTTGGACTAGCGACCTCCGAGCAGTACTTC. Translated, it reads CSASFGLATSEQYF.